This T cell receptor (beta chain) derives from a study of shared clonotypes between healthy human individuals. J gave up 4 bases and V 2 bases, and 8 bases lay outside the gene matches. In germline, CDR1 is GTSNPN, CDR2 SVGIG (reference sequence). This CDR3 spans 15 amino acids. Method: immunoSEQ multiplex PCR; TCRdb's copy keeps in-frame clones and lacks some. This table holds roughly 2.5 million clones, more than 80% found once. This chain joins TRBV30 and TRBJ1-3, with TRBD1 identical over 7 bases. The specimen was naive CD4+ T cells sorted from blood. The subset here: CD45RA+ positively selected. This clonotype originated in a man aged 18 to 35 in good health. The DNA of the CDR3 is TGTGCCTGGAGTCGGGACAGCATCTACGGAAACACCATATATTTT. This sequence encodes CAWSRDSIYGNTIYF.